These 22 T cell receptor beta chains were sequenced from one sample in a study of CD8+CD57+ T cells in acquired aplastic anemia. Only patients with CD8+CD57+ cell expansion on flow cytometry were chosen for sequencing. TCR beta VDJ and CDR3 profiles were obtained from a genomic DNA template. TCRdb redid the calling of the reads with MiXCR, one entry per CDR3 protein. The sample includes roughly 290,000 distinct CDR3 sequences, roughly 61% of them seen just once. Input material: sorted CD4+, CD8+, or CD8+CD57+ T cells (not recorded which) from PBMCs. These receptors all stem from a human donor with aplastic anemia.

The rearrangement links TRBV7-3 to TRBJ2-2; no clear D. Germline loops: CDR1 SGHTA, CDR2 FQGTGA. Trimming removed 5 bases from V and 4 bases from J, with 17 bases in between. This CDR3 has 16 residues. CDR3 in amino acids: CASSPAPDPLTGELFF. CDR3 nucleotide sequence: TGTGCCAGCAGCCCAGCCCCGGACCCACTCACCGGGGAGCTGTTTTTT. The full variable domain, rest sourced from reference TRBV7-3 and TRBJ2-2, is GAGVSQTPSNKVTEKGKYVELRCDPISGHTALYWYRQSLGQGPEFLIYFQGTGAADDSGLPNDRFFAVRPEGSVSTLKIQRTERGDSAVYLCASSPAPDPLTGELFFGEGSRLTVL.

This clonotype was picked up many times. The chain uses TRBV2 and TRBJ2-7; the match to TRBD2 covers 15 bases. V dropped 7 bases and J dropped 5; count of bases not matched to a gene: 12. The CDR3 has 17 amino acids. Germline lookup yields CDR1 SNHLY and CDR2 FYNNEI. The CDR3 nucleotides are TGTGCCAGCAAGCGAAGGGGACTAGCGGGGGGACTGGACGAGCAGTACTTC. It yields the protein CASKRRGLAGGLDEQYF.

The chain recombines TRBV5-6 with TRBJ2-3, with D perhaps matching TRBD1 or TRBD2 (6 bases each). V lost 3 bases and J 1 base, leaving 15 bases between the germline ends. This CDR3 spans 16 amino acids. CDR1 and CDR2 from the germline V gene are SGHDT and YYEEEE. The CDR3 DNA follows: TGTGCCAGCAGCTCGATGGAGGGGGGAGGCACAGATACGCAGTATTTT. Translating gives CASSSMEGGGTDTQYF. Combining the CDR3 with reference TRBV5-6 and TRBJ2-3 gives the whole variable domain DAGVTQSPTHLIKTRGQQVTLRCSPKSGHDTVSWYQQALGQGPQFIFQYYEEEERQRGNFPDRFSGHQFPNYSSELNVNALLLGDSALYLCASSSMEGGGTDTQYFGPGTRLTVL.

Worth noting for this clonotype: At one end the junction does not follow the germline gene, possibly because of a read error. The rearrangement links TRBV5-6 to TRBJ2-7; 8 positions match TRBD2. The CDR3 contains 14 residues. CDR1 and CDR2 (germline): SGHDT, YYEEEE. The DNA of the CDR3 is TGTGTCAGCAGCATACTAGCGGATACTTACGAGCAGTACTTC. As protein: CVSSILADTYEQYF.

This clonotype occurred a few times. The V and J genes are TRBV5-8 and TRBJ1-5, with 7 positions matching TRBD1. The CDR3 runs to 15 residues. Trimming at V came to 0 bases and at J to 3 bases, leaving 3 bases not matched to a gene. The germline V gene has CDR1 SGHTS and CDR2 YDEGEE. The CDR3 is CASSLGDSFNQPQHF. As DNA, the CDR3 is TGTGCCAGCAGCTTGGGGGACAGTTTCAATCAGCCCCAGCATTTT.

The chain combines TRBV12-3 or TRBV12-4 with TRBJ2-1; D unresolved. The length of the CDR3 is 14 residues. The germline V and J ends were trimmed by 6 bases and 2 bases, with 11 bases remaining between them. CDR3 bases: TGTGCCAGCAGGTTGGGTACGCCCTACAATGAGCAGTTCTTC. It specifies CASRLGTPYNEQFF.

The sample holds one count of this clonotype. A much larger clone sits a single nucleotide away, making a read error possible. Lacking the conserved final phenylalanine or tryptophan, this CDR3 likely reflects a read error. The genes are TRBV6-2 or TRBV6-3 and TRBJ2-2, with TRBD2 matching over 14 bases. Unmatched junction bases numbered 0, after V lost 0 bases and J lost 6 bases. This CDR3 is 16 amino acids long. Looked up from germline, CDR1 is MNHEY and CDR2 is SVGEGT. CDR3 in amino acids: CASSYSTSGRAGELFL. The CDR3 DNA sequence: TGTGCCAGCAGTTACTCGACTAGCGGGAGGGCCGGGGAGCTGTTTCTT.

J is TRBJ2-7 and V is TRBV19, with D unresolved. The V end lost 3 bases, the J end lost 6 bases, and 18 bases lay between the germline ends. This CDR3 contains 15 residues. Looked up from germline, CDR1 is LNHDA and CDR2 is SQIVND (reference sequence). The CDR3 loop is CASSIRYRPPTEQYF. Here the CDR3 DNA reads TGTGCCAGTAGTATTCGTTACAGACCCCCCACCGAGCAGTACTTC.

This chain joins TRBV6-6 and TRBJ2-7, with 8 nucleotides matching TRBD2. The trim removed 8 bases at V and 3 bases at J, leaving 6 bases unmatched. CDR1 is MNHNY, CDR2 SVGAGI, per germline (reference sequence). The CDR3 has 13 amino acids. This chain's CDR3 is CASWAGGGYEQYF. The DNA of the CDR3 is TGTGCCAGCTGGGCGGGGGGCGGCTACGAGCAGTACTTC.

This clonotype was observed a handful of times. J is TRBJ1-2 and V is TRBV6-1; 7 bases match TRBD1. CDR3 length: 13 amino acids. The V segment lost 6 bases and the J segment 5 bases; nucleotides outside the gene matches: 6. Germline V CDR1 and CDR2: MNHNS, SASEGT. CDR3 residues: CASRKDRAYGYTF. The CDR3 DNA sequence: TGTGCCAGCAGGAAAGACAGGGCATATGGCTACACCTTC.

This CDR3 is CASGTGGSSGNTIYF. CDR3 coding DNA: TGTGCCAGCGGTACAGGGGGTAGCTCTGGAAACACCATATATTTT. The chain recombines TRBV2 with TRBJ1-3; TRBD1 agrees at 8 bases. The CDR3 sequence is 15 residues long. The V and J ends lost 8 bases and 0 bases, in that order; junction bases with no gene match: 6. Germline assignment: CDR1 SNHLY and CDR2 FYNNEI.

This clonotype was seen many times. The V gene is TRBV18, the J gene TRBJ2-7; D gene ambiguous. V shed 2 bases and J shed 2 bases, with 4 bases lying between them. Germline assignment: CDR1 KGHSH and CDR2 LQKENI. The CDR3 consists of 12 residues. CDR3: CASSPNTYEQYF. In nucleotides, the CDR3 is TGTGCCAGCTCACCAAACACCTACGAGCAGTACTTC. The full variable domain, with the rest looked up from reference TRBV18 and TRBJ2-7, is NAGVMQNPRHLVRRRGQEARLRCSPMKGHSHVYWYRQLPEEGLKFMVYLQKENIIDESGMPKERFSAEFPKEGPSILRIQQVVRGDSAAYFCASSPNTYEQYFGPGTRLTVT.

This clonotype was seen just once. The chain joins TRBV10-3 to TRBJ1-5, with 9 bases identical to TRBD1. The CDR3 spans 16 residues. The V segment lost 3 bases and the J segment 7 bases; nucleotides outside the gene matches: 10. Germline CDR1 is ENHRY and CDR2 is SYGVKD. CDR3 region: CAISDQKQGAGQPQHF. The CDR3 coding sequence is TGTGCCATCAGTGACCAAAAACAGGGGGCCGGACAGCCCCAGCATTTT.

Turning to this clonotype: Compared with germline, one end of the junction differs, possibly owing to a read error. The chain recombines TRBV7-9 with TRBJ2-1; 9 bases line up with TRBD2. The CDR3 covers 17 residues. Per germline, CDR1 SEHNR and CDR2 FQNEAQ (reference sequence). CDR3 bases: TGTGCCAGCGGCTTAGACCCGAGCGGGGGGACGGGGGATGAGCAGTTCTTC. This encodes CASGLDPSGGTGDEQFF.

V is TRBV7-9 and J is TRBJ1-1; 10 nucleotides agree with TRBD1. The CDR3 covers 11 residues. Germline assignment: CDR1 SEHNR and CDR2 FQNEAQ (reference sequence). Trimming cost V 2 bases and J 13 bases; bases outside gene matches: 1. CDR3 coding DNA: TGTGCCAGCAGCTTACGGGACAGGGGTTTCTTT. This sequence encodes CASSLRDRGFF.

This clonotype occurred many times. This chain links TRBV5-6 with TRBJ1-1; 7 nucleotides match TRBD1. The ends lost 4 bases at V and 6 bases at J; junction bases unmatched: 6. This CDR3 spans 13 amino acids. Germline lookup yields CDR1 SGHDT and CDR2 YYEEEE. Here the CDR3 DNA reads TGTGCCAGCAGCCGCGGGACAGAGGCTGAAGCTTTCTTT. This gives the protein CASSRGTEAEAFF.

This clonotype has a single count. The gene calls are TRBV29-1 and TRBJ2-5, with a tentative D call TRBD2 (5 bases). The CDR3 has 12 residues. V shed 8 bases and J shed 0 bases, with 10 bases lying between them. Looked up from germline, CDR1 is SQVTM and CDR2 is ANQGSEA. CDR3 DNA sequence: TGCAGCATCTCCGGGAACCAAGAGACCCAGTACTTC. Translated: CSISGNQETQYF.

The chain carries TRBV7-2 and TRBJ2-7; D unresolved. This CDR3 has 14 residues. V was cut by 0 bases and J by 3 bases, with 9 bases left in between. CDR1 is SGHTA, CDR2 FQGNSA, per germline. CDR3 loop: CASSLAHVYYEQYF. Here the CDR3 DNA reads TGTGCCAGCAGCTTAGCCCACGTGTACTACGAGCAGTACTTC.

Remarks on this clonotype: The CDR3 end shows no conserved phenylalanine or tryptophan, and so a read error is likely. V gene TRBV5-1 combines with J gene TRBJ1-2, with no clear D. The CDR3 covers 16 residues. V was shortened by 0 bases and J by 5 bases, with 17 bases between the two germline ends. Per the germline V gene, CDR1 is SGHRS and CDR2 is YFSETQ. The CDR3 reads CASSLAREGQRYGYTC. CDR3 nucleotides: TGCGCCAGCAGCTTGGCACGAGAAGGCCAGCGGTATGGCTACACCTGC.

This clonotype occurred a few times. The chain couples TRBV20-1 to TRBJ1-1, with 8 bases aligning to TRBD1. This CDR3 comprises 13 residues. With 5 bases clipped from V and 3 bases from J, the junction kept 5 bases outside the gene matches. The V gene's germline CDR1 is DFQATT and CDR2 SNEGSKA (reference sequence). The CDR3 protein is CSAFGRGHTEAFF. CDR3 sequence (DNA): TGCAGTGCTTTTGGCAGGGGGCACACTGAAGCTTTCTTT.

This clonotype was found a few times. The rearrangement links TRBV9 to TRBJ1-5; D gene unclear. CDR1 is SGDLS and CDR2 is YYNGEE in the germline V gene. V was pared by 2 bases and J by 5 bases, with 8 bases between. CDR3 length: 13 residues. The CDR3 DNA is TGTGCCAGCAGCGTTACTTGGGATCAGCCCCAGCATTTT. It translates to CASSVTWDQPQHF. Together with reference TRBV9 and TRBJ1-5, the CDR3 gives the full variable domain: DSGVTQTPKHLITATGQRVTLRCSPRSGDLSVYWYQQSLDQGLQFLIQYYNGEERAKGNILERFSAQQFPDLHSELNLSSLELGDSALYFCASSVTWDQPQHFGDGTRLSIL.

This clonotype has only a few counts. The chain recombines TRBV20-1 with TRBJ1-4; 9 bases are shared with TRBD1. The CDR3 length is 14 residues. V shed 4 bases, J shed 5 bases, and the junction held 5 bases outside the gene matches. Germline CDR1 reads DFQATT; CDR2 reads SNEGSKA (reference sequence). CDR3 sequence (DNA): TGCAGTGCTACCACGGGGACAGGGAATGAAAAACTGTTTTTT. This codes for CSATTGTGNEKLFF.